This TCR beta chain emerged from a study of blood T cell repertoires in COVID-19. Study-wide background: In each case, the material was cDNA or gDNA derived from T cells, B-cell-depleted T cells, or PBMCs.

Sequenced by immunoSEQ multiplex PCR; TCRdb stores in-frame clones only, minus some. The sample carries tens of thousands of clones, 80% to 90% recorded once. The germline gives CDR1 SGDLS, CDR2 YYNGEE. The CDR3 has 16 residues. The V gene end was trimmed by 0 bases and the J gene end by 5 bases; junction bases not matched to a gene: 3. The sequenced sample consisted of peripheral blood. This chain connects TRBV9 to TRBJ2-2, with 11 positions matching TRBD2. This TCR came from a man between 60 and 70 years old with acute or convalescent COVID-19. Written as DNA, the CDR3 is TGTGCCAGCAGCGTAGGACTAGCGGGAAATACCGGGGAGCTGTTTTTT. Translation gives CASSVGLAGNTGELFF.